The 24 T cell receptor beta chains in this list originate from one sample, sequenced in a study of radiation and T cells in renal cell carcinoma. Indicated time point: baseline pretreatment blood. Stated treatment: 15 Gy SBRT to primary tumor, nephrectomy 4 weeks later. Produced via immunoSEQ multiplex PCR; TCRdb's table is partial and in-frame only. The table shows approximately 140,000 clones, with around four fifths occurring only once. The input for sequencing was blood, taken from a patient whose treatment included radiotherapy and nephrectomy. The receptor source for this set is a woman in her 50s with renal cell carcinoma.

The chain joins TRBV2 to TRBJ1-4, with D tentatively TRBD1 (5 bases). The germline V gene has CDR1 SNHLY and CDR2 FYNNEI. This CDR3 region has 15 residues. The V end was cut by 3 bases, the J end by 7 bases, with 15 bases between. The CDR3 loop is CASSETGEKGEKLFF. CDR3 nucleotides: TGTGCCAGCAGTGAGACGGGGGAAAAGGGTGAAAAACTGTTTTTT.

This clone came up once. The CDR3 DNA sequence: TGCGCCAGCAGCCAAGTGACAGGGGGCGCGGACACCGGGGAGCTGTTTTTT. Translation: CASSQVTGGADTGELFF. J is TRBJ2-2 and V is TRBV4-3; TRBD1 matches 10 bases. Germline CDR1 reads LGHNA; CDR2 reads YSLEER. The V gene end was trimmed by 1 base and the J gene end by 3 bases; junction bases not matched to a gene: 5. The CDR3 totals 17 residues.

The V and J genes are TRBV6-6 and TRBJ1-2; D is unclear. The ends were cut back, 2 bases at V and 4 bases at J, with 8 bases in the middle. The CDR3 sequence is 13 residues long. Per the germline V gene, CDR1 is MNHNY and CDR2 is SVGAGI (reference sequence). The CDR3 DNA reads as TGTGCCAGCAGTTACGGTTTGGGCTATGGCTACACCTTC. This sequence encodes CASSYGLGYGYTF.

This clone was counted a few times. The J gene is TRBJ2-1, the V gene TRBV6-1; TRBD2 matches at 11 bases. The V gene end was trimmed by 4 bases and the J gene end by 8 bases; junction bases not matched to a gene: 13. CDR1 is MNHNS and CDR2 is SASEGT in the germline V gene. The CDR3 length is 17 residues. The CDR3 protein is CASSGETSGTMSYEQFF. The CDR3 DNA reads TGTGCCAGCAGTGGAGAGACTAGCGGGACTATGAGCTATGAGCAGTTCTTC.

The CDR3 spells CASSQDLGTGELFF. DNA for the CDR3: TGTGCCAGCAGCCAGGATTTGGGGACCGGGGAGCTGTTTTTT. V usage is TRBV6-5 and J usage is TRBJ2-2; no firm D call. Germline V lookup: CDR1 MNHEY, CDR2 SVGAGI. This CDR3 is built from 14 residues. V lost 6 bases to trimming and J lost 5 bases, with 13 bases between them.

The J gene is TRBJ2-5, the V gene TRBV6-5; 7 positions agree with TRBD1. V shed 6 bases and J 3 bases; nucleotides not matched to a gene: 10. The CDR3 contains 15 residues. CDR1 and CDR2 (germline): MNHEY, SVGAGI. The CDR3 protein is CASRYRGGGEETQYF. As DNA, the CDR3 is TGTGCCAGCAGATACAGGGGTGGGGGAGAAGAGACCCAGTACTTC.

The genes are TRBV6-5 and TRBJ1-5; D is ambiguous. V lost 8 bases, J lost 0 bases, and 8 bases lay in between. Germline V gene sequence: CDR1 MNHEY, CDR2 SVGAGI. The CDR3 contains 13 residues. This CDR3 reads CASHWDSNQPQHF. DNA of the CDR3: TGTGCCAGCCATTGGGATAGCAATCAGCCCCAGCATTTT.

The chain uses TRBV6-6 and TRBJ2-7; 11 bases agree with TRBD2. The V gene end was trimmed by 2 bases and the J gene end by 4 bases; junction bases not matched to a gene: 1. CDR1 is MNHNY and CDR2 is SVGAGI in the germline V gene (reference sequence). The CDR3 has 14 residues. CDR3 amino acids: CASSYGLAGYEQYF. The DNA of the CDR3 is TGTGCCAGCAGTTACGGACTAGCGGGTTACGAGCAGTACTTC.

The chain combines TRBV30 with TRBJ1-5; D may be TRBD1 (6 bases). The germline V and J ends were trimmed by 0 bases and 6 bases, with 15 bases remaining between them. Looked up from germline, CDR1 is GTSNPN and CDR2 is SVGIG (reference sequence). The CDR3 length is 15 residues. CDR3 bases: TGTGCCTGGAGTGTCGGGGGGGCAGCGGGTCAGCCCCAGCATTTT. Translating it yields CAWSVGGAAGQPQHF.

V usage is TRBV6-5 and J usage is TRBJ1-5; D uncertain. The germline gives CDR1 MNHEY, CDR2 SVGAGI. The V end was cut by 6 bases, the J end by 11 bases, with 11 bases between. This CDR3 has 11 residues. CDR3 sequence reads: CASSSGFTQHF. For the CDR3, the DNA is TGTGCCAGCAGCTCCGGTTTCACCCAGCATTTT.

This rearrangement joins TRBV9 to TRBJ1-2; D may be TRBD1 (6 bases). Germline assignment: CDR1 SGDLS and CDR2 YYNGEE. V was pared by 0 bases and J by 1 base, with 10 bases between. The CDR3 is 15 amino acids. CDR3 in amino acids: CASSVATGLNYGYTF. DNA for the CDR3: TGTGCCAGCAGCGTAGCGACAGGCCTTAACTATGGCTACACCTTC.

The chain has TRBV5-5 and TRBJ1-1, with no clear D. This CDR3 has 13 amino acids. V gave up 0 bases and J gave up 3 bases, with 6 bases separating them. Germline V gene lookup returns CDR1 SGHKS and CDR2 YYEKEE (reference sequence). The CDR3 sequence is CASSLGPDTEAFF. The CDR3 DNA follows: TGTGCCAGCAGCTTGGGGCCAGACACTGAAGCTTTCTTT.

This clone was seen a single time. The chain has TRBV7-2 and TRBJ1-2; D not certain. The length of the CDR3 is 15 residues. Per the germline V gene, CDR1 is SGHTA and CDR2 is FQGNSA. Trimming removed 1 base from V and 2 bases from J, with 11 bases in between. This CDR3 is CASSLEVVRNYGYTF. CDR3 DNA sequence: TGTGCCAGCAGCTTAGAGGTGGTGAGGAACTATGGCTACACCTTC.

The V gene is TRBV5-1, the J gene TRBJ2-1; possibly TRBD2 for D (6 bases). Germline loops: CDR1 SGHRS, CDR2 YFSETQ. This CDR3 region has 15 residues. Between the trimmed V and J ends, which lost 9 bases and 10 bases, there was a span of 26 bases. The CDR3 DNA reads TGCGCCACCCGGCGGGACCCAACCCCGGGGCAAGAGCAGTTCTTC. This gives the protein CATRRDPTPGQEQFF.

This chain joins TRBV19 and TRBJ2-3, with D perhaps matching TRBD2 (6 bases). The CDR3 runs to 14 residues. The germline V and J ends were trimmed by 6 bases and 5 bases, with 15 bases remaining between them. The germline V gene encodes CDR1 LNHDA and CDR2 SQIVND (reference sequence). Written as DNA, the CDR3 is TGTGCCAGTAGCCCAATGGAGGGCCGAGATACGCAGTATTTT. It codes for CASSPMEGRDTQYF.

This clone has just one count. The chain recombines TRBV25-1 with TRBJ2-2; unclear D gene. CDR1 is MGHDK and CDR2 is SYGVNS in the germline V gene. Trimming left V 6 bases short and J 4 bases short, with 12 bases between. The CDR3 has 14 residues. For the CDR3, the DNA is TGTGCCAGCAGGTCCGGGCTACGCACCGGGGAGCTGTTTTTT. This translates into CASRSGLRTGELFF.

The rearrangement links TRBV5-6 to TRBJ2-1, with D perhaps assigned TRBD1 or TRBD2 (5 bases each). V shed 4 bases and J shed 6 bases, with 17 bases lying between them. The germline V gene has CDR1 SGHDT and CDR2 YYEEEE. This CDR3 comprises 15 residues. The CDR3 DNA reads as TGTGCCAGCAGCCGTAGGCCGGGACCGAGCAATGAGCAGTTCTTC. Encoded protein: CASSRRPGPSNEQFF.

The CDR3 sequence is CASSSDVGDSSYEQYF. The DNA of the CDR3 is TGTGCCAGCAGCTCTGACGTAGGGGACAGCTCCTACGAGCAGTACTTC. This chain links TRBV7-2 with TRBJ2-7, with 7 bases identical to TRBD1. The CDR3 loop spans 16 amino acids. Unmatched junction bases numbered 9, after V lost 4 bases and J lost 0 bases. The germline V gene encodes CDR1 SGHTA and CDR2 FQGNSA.

The rearrangement joins TRBV6-6 to TRBJ2-7; 10 positions agree with TRBD2. J gave up 2 bases and V 6 bases, and 7 bases lay outside the gene matches. This CDR3 comprises 15 residues. CDR1 and CDR2 from the germline V gene are MNHNY and SVGAGI (reference sequence). In DNA, the CDR3 is TGTGCCAGCAGCCCTAATAGCGGGGGGACCTACGAGCAGTACTTC. Translation gives CASSPNSGGTYEQYF.

This chain's CDR3 is CASSQGWEETQYF. The CDR3 nucleotides are TGTGCCAGCAGTCAGGGATGGGAAGAGACCCAGTACTTC. The chain recombines TRBV2 with TRBJ2-5; maybe TRBD1 (5 bases). This CDR3 is 13 amino acids long. V lost 5 bases, J lost 3 bases, and 10 bases lay in between. Germline lookup yields CDR1 SNHLY and CDR2 FYNNEI.

The CDR3 bases are TGTGCCTGGAGTGGTTTGACAGCGGGCTACACCTTC. It is translated as CAWSGLTAGYTF. The rearrangement joins TRBV30 to TRBJ1-2; D is perhaps TRBD1 (5 bases). CDR3 length equals 12 residues. Trimming took off 1 base at V and 8 bases at J, with 11 bases between the two ends. Germline loops: CDR1 GTSNPN, CDR2 SVGIG (reference sequence).

The rearrangement joins TRBV5-1 to TRBJ2-5; D unclear. Trimming shortened V by 0 bases and J by 5 bases, and 14 bases separated the two germline ends. This CDR3 region has 15 residues. Germline CDR1 SGHRS, CDR2 YFSETQ. The CDR3, as DNA: TGCGCCAGCAGCTTGGCCAGTAGCCGAACGGAGACCCAGTACTTC. Encoded protein: CASSLASSRTETQYF.

The table lists this clone with a count of one. Compared with germline, one end of the junction differs, possibly owing to a read error. The V gene is TRBV2, the J gene TRBJ2-7; 10 bases map to TRBD2. CDR1 SNHLY and CDR2 FYNNEI come from the germline V gene. CDR3 size: 16 residues. CDR3 protein: CASTEGLADYSYEQYF. The DNA for the CDR3 is TGTGCCAGCACTGAAGGACTAGCGGACTACTCCTACGAGCAGTACTTC.

The V gene is TRBV19, the J gene TRBJ2-5; 9 positions agree with TRBD2. CDR1 is LNHDA, CDR2 SQIVND, per germline (reference sequence). Trimming took 5 bases from V and 2 from J; bases not matched to a gene: 6. The CDR3 extends over 15 amino acids. This CDR3 reads CASSDSGGLQETQYF. The CDR3 DNA follows: TGTGCCAGTAGTGATAGCGGGGGCTTACAAGAGACCCAGTACTTC.